This note documents a single TCR beta chain sequence. Its specificity is not known. The V gene lost 3 bases and the J gene lost 1 base, with 12 bases spanning the gap. The CDR3 extends over 16 amino acids. The germline V gene has CDR1 KGHSH and CDR2 LQKENI. This was the immunoSEQ v3 assay. The method was immunoSEQ multiplex PCR; TCRdb's version includes in-frame clones alone and lacks a portion of them. Among 57,000 or so clones listed, roughly 87% were seen once. The sample comes from a study of TIL therapy for anti-PD-1-resistant metastatic lung cancer. Whole-study context: Tumors were harvested before any PD-1/PD-L1 blockade. Median patient age was 54, ranging roughly 38-85 years.

Study-level results: This highly selected cohort may not generalize to typical lung cancer patients.

Time point of the sample: pre-treatment sample, taken before nivolumab and TIL therapy. Enrollment ran from late 2017 to early 2020. The chain couples TRBV18 to TRBJ2-2, with unresolved D. The source of this sequence is a person aged 25-80 years with non-small cell lung cancer. The specimen was blood, collected at baseline. The CDR3 coding sequence is TGTGCCAGCTCACCGCAGAGCGCACAGAACACCGGGGAGCTGTTTTTT. This sequence encodes CASSPQSAQNTGELFF.